The 8 T cell receptor beta chains in this list originate from one sample, sequenced in a study of blood T cells in healthy people across ages. Primed by a sample-barcoded 5' primer and a J-beta primer mix, a second PCR proceeded for about 7 to 11 cycles. TCRdb redid the calling of the 5' RACE reads with MiXCR, one entry per CDR3 protein. Seen here are 870,000 or so distinct CDR3 sequences, 29% observed once, and the top ten hold 15% to 20%. What was sequenced was blood. Receptors were obtained from an elderly woman in good health.

In this sample, this clonotype turned up many times. J is TRBJ1-4 and V is TRBV6-5; D may be TRBD1 (6 bases). With 5 bases removed from V and 1 base from J, the gap between germline ends came to 8 bases. CDR3 length equals 14 residues. Germline V gives CDR1 MNHEY, CDR2 SVGAGI. The CDR3 DNA sequence: TGTGCCAGCAGTGTAGGGGGAACTAATGAAAAACTGTTTTTT. Its protein is CASSVGGTNEKLFF.

This clonotype came up many times. V gene TRBV20-1 combines with J gene TRBJ2-1, with 11 bases fitting TRBD1. J gave up 6 bases and V 1 base, and 5 bases lay outside the gene matches. CDR1 DFQATT and CDR2 SNEGSKA come from the germline V gene (reference sequence). The CDR3 has 15 amino acids. CDR3 sequence (DNA): TGCAGTGCTAGAGCGGACAGGGGGCGAATCAATGAGCAGTTCTTC. This codes for CSARADRGRINEQFF.

In this sample, this clonotype turned up many times. V and J are TRBV5-1 and TRBJ2-1; D is perhaps TRBD1 (5 bases). The CDR3 loop spans 13 amino acids. From germline, CDR1 is SGHRS and CDR2 YFSETQ. Trimming took 4 bases from V and 5 from J, leaving 10 bases between them. As DNA, the CDR3 is TGCGCCAGCAGCCCCAGGACAAACAATGAGCAGTTCTTC. This translates into CASSPRTNNEQFF. Filled out from reference TRBV5-1 and TRBJ2-1, the complete variable domain reads KAGVTQTPRYLIKTRGQQVTLSCSPISGHRSVSWYQQTPGQGLQFLFEYFSETQRNKGNFPGRFSGRQFSNSRSEMNVSTLELGDSALYLCASSPRTNNEQFFGPGTRLTVL.

This clonotype was counted only a few times. The genes are TRBV3-1 and TRBJ2-3, with D perhaps matching TRBD2 (6 bases). V was shortened by 5 bases and J by 1 base, with 10 bases between the two germline ends. Germline CDR1 and CDR2: LGHDT and YNNKEL (reference sequence). This CDR3 spans 14 amino acids. For the CDR3, the DNA is TGTGCCAGCAGCAGGTCTAGCGGCACAGATACGCAGTATTTT. It encodes CASSRSSGTDTQYF.

Ten or more counts support this clonotype. J is TRBJ2-5 and V is TRBV20-1; TRBD1 aligns across 7 bases. Germline values: CDR1 DFQATT, CDR2 SNEGSKA (reference sequence). The CDR3 runs to 15 residues. With 2 bases clipped from V and 2 bases from J, the junction kept 8 bases outside the gene matches. The DNA for the CDR3 is TGCAGTGCTAGATCCGGGACAGAAGTTCAAGAGACCCAGTACTTC. This sequence encodes CSARSGTEVQETQYF.

This clonotype showed up many times. The V call is TRBV7-2, the J call TRBJ2-3; D perhaps matches TRBD1 (7 bases). Trimming cost V 5 bases and J 2 bases, with 11 bases left between them. The CDR3 length is 14 residues. CDR1 SGHTA and CDR2 FQGNSA come from the germline V gene. Here the CDR3 DNA reads TGTGCCAGCAGCGCGGGACAGAACACAGATACGCAGTATTTT. Protein: CASSAGQNTDTQYF.

Remarks on this clonotype: A read error may explain this, as a much larger clone is one base away. The CDR3 nucleotides are TGTGCCAGCAGACCCACAGGGCGCCCTAACTATGGCTACACCTTC. This sequence encodes CASRPTGRPNYGYTF. The V and J genes are TRBV12-3 or TRBV12-4 and TRBJ1-2, with a weak D call TRBD1 (6 bases). The CDR3 extends over 15 amino acids. V lost 6 bases to trimming and J lost 0 bases, with 14 bases between them.

This sequence joins TRBV5-1 and TRBJ1-6, with 7 positions matching TRBD1. V gave up 2 bases and J gave up 4 bases; unmatched junction bases: 9. Germline CDR1 SGHRS, CDR2 YFSETQ. This CDR3 is 17 amino acids long. CDR3 DNA sequence: TGCGCCAGCAGCTTTACCGGGACAGCCGCTTATAATTCACCCCTCCACTTT. Residues: CASSFTGTAAYNSPLHF.